This is a list of T cell receptor beta chains from one sample in a study of breast tumors, draining lymph nodes, adjacent tissues. TCRdb reanalysed the multiplex PCR reads using MiXCR and keeps one entry per CDR3 protein. The table has approximately 300,000 distinct CDR3 sequences, about 33% seen once. The specimen was axillary lymph node tissue. The receptors originated from a female donor with breast cancer. Some clones in this sample may be carry-over from other donors' samples. Both conserved end residues are part of each CDR3. D genes are given only for firm matches. The size entry is marked missing in some rows and otherwise reads once, few, many or a size class.

size: many; D: TRBD2; J: TRBJ2-7; V: TRBV11-3; CDR3: CASSSLGLAGTYEQYF; DNA: TGTGCCAGCAGCTCTCTAGGACTAGCGGGGACCTACGAGCAGTACTTC
size: many; D: TRBD2; J: TRBJ2-5; V: TRBV20-1; CDR3: CSAGRTSGLQETQYF; DNA: TGCAGTGCGGGCCGGACTAGCGGGCTACAAGAGACCCAGTACTTC
size: many; D: -; J: TRBJ1-6; V: TRBV30; CDR3: CAWRTVWSDSPLHF; DNA: TGTGCCTGGAGAACGGTCTGGAGTGATTCACCCCTCCACTTT
size: many; D: TRBD1; J: TRBJ2-3; V: TRBV5-1; CDR3: CASSFRQGGLDTQYF; DNA: TGCGCCAGCAGCTTCAGACAGGGGGGCCTTGATACGCAGTATTTT
size: few; D: -; J: TRBJ2-5; V: TRBV6-1; CDR3: CASSEPPHSQETQYF; DNA: TGTGCCAGCAGTGAACCGCCCCACAGTCAAGAGACCCAGTACTTC
size: many; D: TRBD1; J: TRBJ2-1; V: TRBV5-8; CDR3: CASSSGLGQVYNEQFF; DNA: TGTGCCAGCAGCTCAGGTTTGGGACAGGTATACAATGAGCAGTTCTTC
size: -; D: TRBD1; J: TRBJ2-3; V: TRBV18; CDR3: CASSRDREVDTQYF; DNA: TGTGCCAGCTCACGGGACAGGGAGGTAGATACGCAGTATTTT
size: many; D: TRBD1; J: TRBJ1-5; V: TRBV19; CDR3: CASSLKGTATQHF; DNA: TGTGCCAGTAGTCTCAAAGGGACAGCTACCCAGCATTTT
size: many; D: -; J: TRBJ1-2; V: TRBV5-6; CDR3: CASTPGSAYGYTF; DNA: TGTGCCAGCACCCCCGGCTCAGCCTATGGCTACACCTTC
size: few; D: -; J: TRBJ2-5; V: TRBV27; CDR3: CASSLRASRETQYF; DNA: TGTGCCAGCAGTTTAAGGGCTAGTAGAGAGACCCAGTACTTC
size: -; D: TRBD2; J: TRBJ2-5; V: TRBV28; CDR3: CASSLSKLLAGKETQYF; DNA: TGTGCCAGCAGTTTATCCAAACTTCTAGCGGGGAAAGAGACCCAGTACTTC
size: few; D: -; J: TRBJ2-1; V: TRBV11-3; CDR3: CASSLLSGHYNEQFF; DNA: TGTGCCAGCAGCTTACTATCGGGGCACTACAATGAGCAGTTCTTC
size: -; D: TRBD1; J: TRBJ2-4; V: TRBV3-1; CDR3: CASSQGVQGNIQYF; DNA: TGTGCCAGCAGCCAAGGAGTACAGGGGAACATTCAGTACTTC
size: many; D: TRBD2; J: TRBJ2-2; V: TRBV5-1; CDR3: CASSLETSGSGELFF; DNA: TGCGCCAGCAGCTTGGAAACTAGCGGGAGTGGGGAGCTGTTTTTT
size: many; D: TRBD2; J: TRBJ2-5; V: TRBV4-1; CDR3: CASSHPRVAGGPGETQYF; DNA: TGCGCCAGCAGCCATCCTCGTGTAGCGGGAGGGCCGGGGGAGACCCAGTACTTC
size: many; D: -; J: TRBJ1-4; V: TRBV10-3; CDR3: CAISESLGLGEKLFF; DNA: TGTGCCATCAGTGAGTCGTTGGGTCTTGGGGAAAAACTGTTTTTT
size: many; D: -; J: TRBJ2-1; V: TRBV2; CDR3: CASSEDSSVYNEQFF; DNA: TGTGCCAGCAGTGAAGACAGTAGCGTCTACAATGAGCAGTTCTTC
size: -; D: -; J: TRBJ2-3; V: TRBV30; CDR3: CAWSVVQDTDTQYF; DNA: TGTGCCTGGAGTGTAGTCCAGGACACAGATACGCAGTATTTT
size: few; D: TRBD2; J: TRBJ2-3; V: TRBV3-1; CDR3: CASTSVAGEADTQYF; DNA: TGTGCCAGCACCAGTGTGGCGGGAGAAGCAGATACGCAGTATTTT
size: few; D: -; J: TRBJ1-3; V: TRBV28; CDR3: CATTQSLSGNTIYF; DNA: TGTGCCACTACACAATCCCTCTCTGGAAACACCATATATTTT
size: -; D: TRBD1; J: TRBJ2-2; V: TRBV9; CDR3: CASSVQLWGQGGELSF; DNA: TGTGCCAGCAGCGTACAGCTGTGGGGACAGGGCGGGGAGCTGTCTTTT
size: -; D: -; J: TRBJ2-6; V: TRBV7-9; CDR3: CASSLDVSSVGANVLTF; DNA: TGTGCCAGCAGCTTAGACGTTTCTAGCGTTGGGGCCAACGTCCTGACTTTC
size: many; D: TRBD2; J: TRBJ2-1; V: TRBV29-1; CDR3: CSLRGGASYNEQFF; DNA: TGCAGCCTCCGGGGGGGCGCGTCCTACAATGAGCAGTTCTTC
size: many; D: TRBD1; J: TRBJ2-1; V: TRBV7-9; CDR3: CASSYGQVWSEQFF; DNA: TGTGCCAGCAGCTACGGACAGGTTTGGAGTGAGCAGTTCTTC
size: -; D: TRBD1; J: TRBJ1-6; V: TRBV7-9; CDR3: CASSSEDRPNSPLHF; DNA: TGTGCCAGCAGCTCGGAGGACAGGCCCAATTCACCCCTCCACTTT
size: once; D: TRBD1; J: TRBJ2-6; V: TRBV19; CDR3: CASSIGTGGNVLTF; DNA: TGTGCCAGTAGTATCGGGACAGGGGGCAACGTCCTGACTTTC
size: many; D: TRBD2; J: TRBJ2-7; V: TRBV4-1; CDR3: CASSWDYLNEQYF; DNA: TGCGCCAGCAGCTGGGACTACCTGAACGAGCAGTACTTT
size: many; D: TRBD1; J: TRBJ2-3; V: TRBV24-1; CDR3: CATRGERGRGADTQYF; DNA: TGTGCCACCAGGGGCGAGAGGGGGCGTGGGGCAGATACGCAGTATTTT
size: many; D: -; J: TRBJ2-7; V: TRBV5-1; CDR3: CASSLGATSSYEQYF; DNA: TGCGCCAGCAGCTTGGGGGCGACCTCTTCCTACGAGCAGTACTTC
size: many; D: -; J: TRBJ1-6; V: TRBV7-2; CDR3: CASSLTGQKSPLHF; DNA: TGTGCCAGCAGCTTGACCGGCCAGAAGTCACCCCTCCACTTT